This T cell receptor beta chain was sequenced for a study of control samples from healthy donors and cancer patients. Using immunoSEQ multiplex PCR, the repertoire was profiled, and TCRdb retains in-frame clones only, with some absent. This table holds 100,000 to 150,000 clones, roughly 90% found once. Germline CDR1 reads LNHDA; CDR2 reads SQIVND (reference sequence). This CDR3 has 16 residues. Trimming removed 4 bases from V and 7 bases from J, with 17 bases in between. This sequence was found in a man aged 45-60 years in good health. This rearrangement joins TRBV19 to TRBJ1-6; perhaps TRBD1 as D (5 bases). Sequencing used blood. CDR3 sequence: CASSTRQGFDNSPLHF. DNA of the CDR3: TGTGCCAGTAGTACCCGGCAGGGTTTCGACAATTCACCCCTCCACTTT.